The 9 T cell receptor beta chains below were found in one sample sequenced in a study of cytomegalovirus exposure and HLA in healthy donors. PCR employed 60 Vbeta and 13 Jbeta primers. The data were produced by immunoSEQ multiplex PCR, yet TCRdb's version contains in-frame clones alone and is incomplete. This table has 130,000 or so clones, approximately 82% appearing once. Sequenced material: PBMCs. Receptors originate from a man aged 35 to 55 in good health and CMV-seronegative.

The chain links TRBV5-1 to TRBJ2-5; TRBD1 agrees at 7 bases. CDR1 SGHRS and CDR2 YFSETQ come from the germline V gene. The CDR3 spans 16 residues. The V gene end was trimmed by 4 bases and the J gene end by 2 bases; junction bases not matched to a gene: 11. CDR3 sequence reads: CASSRTMGQRQETQYF. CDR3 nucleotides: TGCGCCAGCAGCCGAACAATGGGACAGCGACAAGAGACCCAGTACTTC.

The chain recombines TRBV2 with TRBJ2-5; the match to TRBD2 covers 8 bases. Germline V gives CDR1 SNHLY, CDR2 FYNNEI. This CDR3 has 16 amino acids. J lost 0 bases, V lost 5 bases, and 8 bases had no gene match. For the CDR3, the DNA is TGTGCCAGCAGTATCGAGCGGGGGCCGTACCAAGAGACCCAGTACTTC. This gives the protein CASSIERGPYQETQYF.

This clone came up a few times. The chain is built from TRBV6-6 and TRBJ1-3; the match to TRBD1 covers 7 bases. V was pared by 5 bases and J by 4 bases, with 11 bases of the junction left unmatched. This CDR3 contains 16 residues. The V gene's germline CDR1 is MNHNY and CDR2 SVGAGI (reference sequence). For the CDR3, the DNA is TGTGCCAGCAGTATTTCACAGGGGTATTCGGGAAACACCATATATTTT. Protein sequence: CASSISQGYSGNTIYF.

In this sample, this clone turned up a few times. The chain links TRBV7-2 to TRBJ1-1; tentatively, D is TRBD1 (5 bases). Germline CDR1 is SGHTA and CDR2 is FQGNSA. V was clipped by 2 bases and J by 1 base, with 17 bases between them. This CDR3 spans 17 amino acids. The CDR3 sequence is CASSLYRWGGKNTEAFF. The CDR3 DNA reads TGTGCCAGCAGCTTATATCGTTGGGGGGGGAAGAACACTGAAGCTTTCTTT. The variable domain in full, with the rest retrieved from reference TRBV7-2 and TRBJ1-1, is GAGVSQSPSNKVTEKGKDVELRCDPISGHTALYWYRQSLGQGLEFLIYFQGNSAPDKSGLPSDRFSAERTGGSVSTLTIQRTQQEDSAVYLCASSLYRWGGKNTEAFFGQGTRLTVV.

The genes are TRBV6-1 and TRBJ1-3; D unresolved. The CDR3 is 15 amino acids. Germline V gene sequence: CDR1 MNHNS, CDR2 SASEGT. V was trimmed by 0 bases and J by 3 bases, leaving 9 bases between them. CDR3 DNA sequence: TGTGCCAGCAGTGAAGCTCCAGGTAATGGAAACACCATATATTTT. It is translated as CASSEAPGNGNTIYF.

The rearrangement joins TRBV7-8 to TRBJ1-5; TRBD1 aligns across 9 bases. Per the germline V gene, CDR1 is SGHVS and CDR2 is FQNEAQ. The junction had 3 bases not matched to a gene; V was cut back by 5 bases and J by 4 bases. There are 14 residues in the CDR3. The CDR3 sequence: CASSPGTGNQPQHF. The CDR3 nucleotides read TGTGCCAGCAGCCCCGGGACAGGGAATCAGCCCCAGCATTTT.

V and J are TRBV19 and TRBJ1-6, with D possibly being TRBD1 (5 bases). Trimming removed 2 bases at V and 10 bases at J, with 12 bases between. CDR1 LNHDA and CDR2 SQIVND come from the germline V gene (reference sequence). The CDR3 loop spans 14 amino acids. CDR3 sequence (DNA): TGTGCCAGTAGTATACAGGGCATGGGGTCACCCCTCCACTTT. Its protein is CASSIQGMGSPLHF.

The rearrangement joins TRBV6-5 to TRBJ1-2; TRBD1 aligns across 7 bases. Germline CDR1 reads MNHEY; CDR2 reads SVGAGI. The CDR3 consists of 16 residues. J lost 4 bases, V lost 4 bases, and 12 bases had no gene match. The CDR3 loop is CASSSQGGQVGYGYTF. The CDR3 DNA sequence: TGTGCCAGCAGTTCCCAGGGAGGACAGGTTGGCTATGGCTACACCTTC.

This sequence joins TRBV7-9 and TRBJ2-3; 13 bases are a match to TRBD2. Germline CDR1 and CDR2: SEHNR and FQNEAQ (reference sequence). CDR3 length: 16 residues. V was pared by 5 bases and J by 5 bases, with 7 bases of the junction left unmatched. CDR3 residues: CASSPTSGGALDTQYF. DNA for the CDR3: TGTGCCAGCAGCCCAACTAGCGGGGGGGCCTTAGATACGCAGTATTTT. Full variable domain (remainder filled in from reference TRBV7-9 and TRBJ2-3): DTGVSQNPRHKITKRGQNVTFRCDPISEHNRLYWYRQTLGQGPEFLTYFQNEAQLEKSRLLSDRFSAERPKGSFSTLEIQRTEQGDSAMYLCASSPTSGGALDTQYFGPGTRLTVL.